The clone carrying this T cell receptor (beta chain) appeared many times. As yet, its antigen is unknown. The sample is drawn from a study of CD8+CD57+ T cells in acquired aplastic anemia. Turning to the study itself: Sorted cells (CD4+ and CD8+) yielded DNA amounts that averaged about 3.4 ug. Points from the study as a whole: Patients and controls turned out to have 25 to 35 CD8+ CDR3 sequences in common.

Profiles of TCR beta VDJ and CDR3 were generated from a genomic DNA template. TCRdb fed the reads into MiXCR, producing one record per CDR3 protein. The table records about 130,000 distinct CDR3 sequences, over 45% of them present only once. This clonotype was sampled from a human donor in good health, serving as a control. Sequences were obtained from sorted CD4+, CD8+, or CD8+CD57+ T cells (not recorded which) from PBMCs.

CDR3 in amino acids: CASSQGTSGEAGELFF. Here the CDR3 DNA reads TGTGCCAGCAGCCAGGGGACTAGCGGGGAAGCCGGGGAGCTGTTTTTT. The genes are TRBV11-2 and TRBJ2-2; TRBD2 matches at 13 bases. V lost 5 bases, J lost 6 bases, and 6 bases stayed unmatched. The CDR3 loop spans 16 amino acids. CDR1 is SGHAT, CDR2 FQNNGV, per germline.